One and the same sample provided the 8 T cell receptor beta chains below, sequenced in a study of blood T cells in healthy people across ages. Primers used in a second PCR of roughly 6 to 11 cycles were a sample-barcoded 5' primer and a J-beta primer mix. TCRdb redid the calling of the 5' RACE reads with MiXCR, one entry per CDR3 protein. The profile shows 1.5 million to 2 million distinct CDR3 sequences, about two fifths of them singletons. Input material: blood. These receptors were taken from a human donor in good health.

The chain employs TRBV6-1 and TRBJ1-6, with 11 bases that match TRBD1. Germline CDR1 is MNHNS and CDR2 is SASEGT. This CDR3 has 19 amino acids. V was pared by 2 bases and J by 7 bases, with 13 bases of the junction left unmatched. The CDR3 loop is CASSEFSRGGTGGNSPLHF. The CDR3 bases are TGTGCCAGCAGTGAATTTTCCAGAGGGGGGACAGGGGGAAATTCACCCCTCCACTTT.

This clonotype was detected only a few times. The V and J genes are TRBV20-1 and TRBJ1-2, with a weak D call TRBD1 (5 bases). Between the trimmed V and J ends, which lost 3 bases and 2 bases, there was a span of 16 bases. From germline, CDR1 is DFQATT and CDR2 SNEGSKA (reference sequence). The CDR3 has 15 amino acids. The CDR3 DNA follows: TGCAGTGCTAGGAGAGCATGGGGCCAAAACTATGGCTACACCTTC. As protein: CSARRAWGQNYGYTF.

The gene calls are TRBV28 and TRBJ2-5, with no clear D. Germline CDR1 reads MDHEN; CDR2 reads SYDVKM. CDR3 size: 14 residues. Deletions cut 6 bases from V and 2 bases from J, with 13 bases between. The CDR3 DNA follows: TGTGCCAGCAGCATCAGGCGGCAACAAGAGACCCAGTACTTC. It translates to CASSIRRQQETQYF. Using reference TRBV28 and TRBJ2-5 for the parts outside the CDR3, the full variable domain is DVKVTQSSRYLVKRTGEKVFLECVQDMDHENMFWYRQDPGLGLRLIYFSYDVKMKEKGDIPEGYSVSREKKERFSLILESASTNQTSMYLCASSIRRQQETQYFGPGTRLLVL.

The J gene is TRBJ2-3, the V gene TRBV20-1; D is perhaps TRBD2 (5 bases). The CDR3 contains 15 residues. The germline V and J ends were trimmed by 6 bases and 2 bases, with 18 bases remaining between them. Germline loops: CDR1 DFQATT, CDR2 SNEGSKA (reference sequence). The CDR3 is CSAASKDSYTDTQYF. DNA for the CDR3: TGCAGTGCCGCCTCAAAGGACTCCTACACAGATACGCAGTATTTT.

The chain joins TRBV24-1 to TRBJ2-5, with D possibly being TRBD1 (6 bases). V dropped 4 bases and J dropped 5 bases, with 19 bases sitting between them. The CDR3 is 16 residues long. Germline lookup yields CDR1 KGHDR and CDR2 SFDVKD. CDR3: CATSDRRDTTEETQYF. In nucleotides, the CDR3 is TGTGCCACCAGTGACCGCCGGGACACCACTGAGGAGACCCAGTACTTC.

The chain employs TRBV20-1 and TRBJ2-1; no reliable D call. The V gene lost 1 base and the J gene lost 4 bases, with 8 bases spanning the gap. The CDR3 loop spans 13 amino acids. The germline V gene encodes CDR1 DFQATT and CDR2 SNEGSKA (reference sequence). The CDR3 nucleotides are TGCAGTGCTAGAGTAGCCTTATACAATGAGCAGTTCTTC. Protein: CSARVALYNEQFF.

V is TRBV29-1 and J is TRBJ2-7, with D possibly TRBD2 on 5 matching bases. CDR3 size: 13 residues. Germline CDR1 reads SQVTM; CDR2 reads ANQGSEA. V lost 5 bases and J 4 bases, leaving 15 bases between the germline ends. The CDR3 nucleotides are TGCAGCGTTAGCGGCAGTGGCCCATACGAGCAGTACTTC. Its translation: CSVSGSGPYEQYF.

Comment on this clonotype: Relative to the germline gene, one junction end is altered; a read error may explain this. CDR3 nucleotide sequence: TGCGCAACTAGCGGGGGGGCAGATACGCAGTATTTT. Translating gives CATSGGADTQYF. The rearrangement joins TRBV7-9 to TRBJ2-3; TRBD2 aligns across 13 bases. The CDR3 runs 12 residues. From germline, CDR1 is SEHNR and CDR2 FQNEAQ (reference sequence).